This T cell receptor (beta chain) appears in the sequencing data of a study of T cells in Graves' hyperthyroidism and ophthalmopathy. Study-level findings and limits: Within blood appeared most thyroid clonotypes that had expanded above 0.001.

Many counts were recorded for this clonotype. What it binds is unknown. RNA transcripts gave rise to amplified TCR beta CDR3 regions. Using the HTBI primer set, a first-round RT-PCR was run on the TCR CDR3. In TCRdb, the multiplex PCR reads were re-called with MiXCR into one record per CDR3 protein. Among some 370,000 distinct CDR3 sequences listed, more than 13% were seen once. J lost 7 bases, V lost 5 bases, and 11 bases had no gene match. The CDR3 is 14 residues long. Germline V gene lookup returns CDR1 DFQATT and CDR2 SNEGSKA (reference sequence). With duration under 3 months, ophthalmopathy was active: Clinical Activity Score at least 3, NOSPECS at least 4.

The sample comprised blood. The V gene is TRBV20-1, the J gene TRBJ2-1, with 7 bases matching TRBD1. The TCR sequence derives from a middle-aged man with Graves' ophthalmopathy. The chain's CDR3 is CSAPRQGERNEQFF. The CDR3 coding sequence is TGCAGTGCTCCTAGACAGGGAGAGAGGAATGAGCAGTTCTTC.